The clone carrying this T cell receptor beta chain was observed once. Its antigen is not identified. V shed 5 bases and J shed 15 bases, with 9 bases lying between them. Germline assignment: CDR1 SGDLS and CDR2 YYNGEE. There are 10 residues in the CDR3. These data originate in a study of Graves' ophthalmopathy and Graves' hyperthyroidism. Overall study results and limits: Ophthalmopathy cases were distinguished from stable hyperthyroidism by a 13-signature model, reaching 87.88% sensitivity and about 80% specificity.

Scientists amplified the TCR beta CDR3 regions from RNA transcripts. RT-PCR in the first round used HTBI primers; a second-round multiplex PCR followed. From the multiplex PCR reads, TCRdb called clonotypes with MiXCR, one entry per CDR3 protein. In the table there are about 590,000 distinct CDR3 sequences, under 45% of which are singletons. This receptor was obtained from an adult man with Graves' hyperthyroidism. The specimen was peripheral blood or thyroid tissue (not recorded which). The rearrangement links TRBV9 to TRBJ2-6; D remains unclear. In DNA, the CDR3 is TGTGCCAGCAGTTTCAACAGCCTGACTTTC. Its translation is CASSFNSLTF.